Given below is one T cell receptor beta chain in context. Its antigen is currently unknown. The record originates from a study of siplizumab effects on memory and regulatory T cells. General observations from the study: Where siplizumab was present, mappable alloreactive CD4+ clones averaged around 70% Treg-derived, compared with more than 25% in controls. The alloresponse seemed to draw substantially on naive T cells, which appeared more diverse than memory cells. Confirmatory evidence of suppressive function in proliferating siplizumab-culture Tregs was not obtained.

About 100,000 TCR templates underwent assay in each sample. Clones were sequenced by immunoSEQ multiplex PCR, and TCRdb holds only the in-frame ones, with some missing. The sample shows around 100,000 clones, about nine tenths of them seen only once. Germline loops: CDR1 SGHKS, CDR2 YYEKEE (reference sequence). The CDR3 consists of 14 residues. Trimming removed 0 bases at V and 9 bases at J, with 15 bases between. Material for sequencing was CD4+ T cells sorted from blood. V gene TRBV5-5 combines with J gene TRBJ1-1; D not resolved. This TCR came from a human donor in good health. CDR3 sequence (DNA): TGTGCCAGCAGCTTGGGAGAAGCCCTACCAAAAGCTTTCTTT. Translation: CASSLGEALPKAFF.